This T cell receptor (beta chain) emerged from a study of T cell clones after liver transplantation (dated by TCRdb to the late 2010s). About the investigation overall: Samples were obtained from ITN030ST, a randomized trial in which withdrawal of immunosuppression was attempted within 2 years of liver transplantation. Subjects received no induction therapy and standard immunosuppression until randomization at 12-24 months post-transplant. As an antigen-independent comparator for the donor-reactive sequences, third party-reactive TCRbeta sequences from pre-transplant MLRs were identified as well. Blood samples were taken pre-transplant, pre-randomization before withdrawal, and post-randomization after full withdrawal or failed withdrawal. Donor-reactive T cell clones were identified by TCRbeta sequencing following a pre-transplant mixed lymphocyte reaction and were subsequently tracked in post-transplant blood. Three of the eight recipients were HCV-positive; the others were transplanted for non-autoimmune, non-viral indications. A cohort of 8 liver transplant recipients was studied, of whom 3 were classified as tolerant and 5 as non-tolerant. To count as tolerant, a recipient had to stay completely off immunosuppression for at least one year without liver enzymes climbing beyond twice the upper limit of normal.

Sequences SGHTA (CDR1) and FQGNSA (CDR2) are obtained from the germline V gene. From cysteine to phenylalanine, the CDR3 is 16 amino acids long. CDR3 DNA is the only sequence kept; it has 48 bases, read in frame from the first base. V loses 1 base, J loses 0 bases, and the germline ends lie 10 bases apart. High-throughput TCRbeta CDR3 sequencing of frozen genomic DNA was performed by immunoSEQ, with PCR amplification, mapping, bias correction and internal controls included. Per the source publication's procedure: Productive rearrangements were retained, and unique TCRbeta sequences were defined by the CDR3 nucleotide sequence together with the V and J gene. Donor-reactive sequences required at least 5-fold expansion in CFSE-low cells versus unstimulated pre-transplant cells and at least 0.01% frequency. Minimum frequency thresholds were set for each subject based on the unstimulated sample with the lowest template count, ensuring at least 90% detection power. Repertoire turnover was measured by Jensen-Shannon divergence between the top 1000 TCRbeta sequences post- and pre-transplant. Changes in detection of donor-reactive sequences were tested with two-sided Fisher's exact tests. The source is immuneACCESS, and TCRdb retained only in-frame sequences with V and J called. Part of the clones is not carried over; for the studies checked, unresolved V genes explain less than half of this, and the remainder is unexplained. V, J and clone size derive from that table, while D and trimming were established from the DNA sequence. The sample data list 85,000 to 130,000 clones, and roughly four fifths of these were observed just once. Over 0.75% of the sample rests with the top ten.

The table lists this clone with many counts. It lacks a known antigen. Base-call qualities are not available, and no considerably larger clone is one nucleotide away. Sample time point, as interpreted from the label and publication: pre-transplant. Thawed unstimulated PBMCs were stained for CD3, CD4 and CD8 and FACS-sorted into CD3+CD4+ and CD3+CD8+ populations. Randomization to immunosuppression withdrawal applied to every one of the 8 studied subjects. The Qiagen DNeasy Blood and Tissue Kit was used to isolate genomic DNA. Study-wide findings and limitations: Without allograft tissue specimens, donor-reactive T cells may have migrated into the graft rather than being deleted. A greater decline was seen for donor-reactive sequences than for third party-reactive sequences, suggesting partial antigen-specific deletion unrelated to withdrawal success. When repertoire turnover was taken into account, detection of donor-reactive sequences was significantly reduced in 7 of 8 subjects for CD4 and in 8 of 8 subjects for CD8. Because of small, heterogeneous patient numbers and non-standardized post-transplant time points, the conclusions were only preliminary. Circulating donor-reactive CD4 TCRbeta sequences fell significantly post-transplant in 5 of 8 subjects, irrespective of tolerance or HCV status. Low numbers of available donor cells limited the measurable donor-reactive repertoire in a couple of subjects.

This receptor chain uses TRBV7-2 and TRBJ1-5; 6 matching bases give a weak D call of TRBD1. The sequence was obtained from a human donor who received a liver transplant. This specimen was CD4+ T cells from blood, taken before liver transplant. The sequenced DNA: TGTGCCAGCAGCTTAGGCTACAGGGCTAGCAATCAGCCCCAGCATTTT. It translates as CASSLGYRASNQPQHF. Beyond the CDR3, the reference TRBV7-2 and TRBJ1-5 genes provide the residues; the full variable domain reads: GAGVSQSPSNKVTEKGKDVELRCDPISGHTALYWYRQSLGQGLEFLIYFQGNSAPDKSGLPSDRFSAERTGGSVSTLTIQRTQQEDSAVYLCASSLGYRASNQPQHFGDGTRLSIL.